Sequencing of this TCR beta chain was carried out in a study of blood T cell repertoires in COVID-19. Background on the study: Acute and convalescent COVID-19 specimens originated in the United States, Italy and Spain. PBMCs, B-cell-depleted T cells, or T cells were the source of the cDNA or gDNA that made up the material.

How the authors handled the data: How many nucleated cells were present was estimated from reference gene primer amplification. TCRdb's table, derived via immunoSEQ multiplex PCR, lists solely in-frame clones and lacks some. V and J calls and clone size are those listed in that table; D and trimming were worked out from the DNA. The table has fewer than 200,000 clones, 70% to 90% seen once; the top ten hold roughly 7.1%. The TCR sequence derives from a man in his forties who had recovered from COVID-19. Sequenced material: peripheral blood.

CDR3 residues: CASSRAGTEAFF. The CDR3 DNA is TGTGCCAGCAGCCGGGCGGGGACTGAAGCTTTCTTT. This chain joins TRBV3-1 (or the pseudogene TRBV3-2) and TRBJ1-1; D is undetermined. This CDR3 comprises 12 residues. Germline CDR1 reads LGHDT; CDR2 reads YNNKEL (reference sequence). V was shortened by 4 bases and J by 5 bases, with 8 bases between the two germline ends.